This TCR beta chain was found in a study of control samples from healthy donors and cancer patients. Assay used: immunoSEQ multiplex PCR; TCRdb lists only in-frame clones, some missing. This table holds around 110,000 clones, 93% found once. Input material: blood. This TCR was recovered from a man younger than 40 in good health.

The chain's CDR3 is CASSASGGGGYNEQFF. In DNA, the CDR3 is TGTGCCAGCAGCGCCTCTGGAGGGGGGGGATACAATGAGCAGTTCTTC. The rearrangement joins TRBV6-4 to TRBJ2-1; tentative D call: TRBD2 (7 bases). CDR1 and CDR2 (germline): MRHNA, SNTAGT. The length of the CDR3 is 16 residues. Trimming shortened V by 6 bases and J by 4 bases, and 19 bases separated the two germline ends.